This T cell receptor beta chain was identified during a study of cytomegalovirus exposure and HLA in healthy donors. Broader study findings: It was shown in a later analysis that HLA-associated TCR beta chains were more clonally expanded than other, equally common chains.

As concerns this clone: Antigen: not known.

Deletions cut 7 bases from V and 7 bases from J, with 10 bases between. Germline-derived CDR1 and CDR2 are LGHNT and FRNRAP. The CDR3 is 11 residues long. Use of 60 Vbeta and 13 Jbeta primers characterized the PCR. The protocol was immunoSEQ multiplex PCR, while the TCRdb copy is restricted to in-frame clones and leaves out a portion. The repertoire holds more than 95,000 clones, with about 83% as singletons. Material for sequencing was PBMCs. The chain employs TRBV12-5 and TRBJ1-1; no definite D call. The clonotype was recovered from a woman aged 40 to 50 in good health and CMV-seropositive. The CDR3 nucleotides are TGTGCTAGTGCCAGCGGGATTGAAGCTTTCTTT. As protein: CASASGIEAFF.